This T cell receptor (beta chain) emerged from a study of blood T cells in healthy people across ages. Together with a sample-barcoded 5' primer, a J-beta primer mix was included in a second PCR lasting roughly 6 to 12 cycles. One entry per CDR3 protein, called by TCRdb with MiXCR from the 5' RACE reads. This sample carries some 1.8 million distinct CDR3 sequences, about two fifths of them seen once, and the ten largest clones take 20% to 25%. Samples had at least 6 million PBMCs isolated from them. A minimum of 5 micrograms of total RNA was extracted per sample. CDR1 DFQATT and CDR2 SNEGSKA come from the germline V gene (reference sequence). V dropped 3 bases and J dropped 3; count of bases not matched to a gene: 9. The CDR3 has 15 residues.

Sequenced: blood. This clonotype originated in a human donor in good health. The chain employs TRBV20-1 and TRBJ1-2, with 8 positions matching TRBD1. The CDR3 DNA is TGCAGTGCTAGGGATCGGACAGGGAAGGACTATGGCTACACCTTC. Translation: CSARDRTGKDYGYTF.